The subject of this entry is one T cell receptor beta chain. This clonotype was picked up a small number of times. The clone's antigen remains unknown. The record has no base qualities; no much larger clone is one base away. Libraries were made using RACE. The run used a NextSeq 500. During library preparation, unique molecular identifiers were attached to individual cDNA molecules so that TCRs could be counted quantitatively and reproducibly. Both TCR alpha and TCR beta chains were sequenced from each blood RNA sample. The authors' analysis ran thus. The median number of TCRs per sample was around 96,000, ranging from roughly 20,000 to 700,000. The Decombinator software suite was used to annotate the V, J and CDR3 of the TCR reads. For the PS versus PT1 abundance plots, all samples were subsampled to the same number of TCRs (28,000). TCRs were defined as expanded if absent before sensitization and observed at least eight times at the 2-week time point. The raw public reads went through TCRdb reprocessing: fastp at Q25, MiXCR clone calling, in-frame beta chains kept. One record per CDR3 amino acid sequence lists the most common genes and DNA. These V and J calls rely on TCRdb rather than the paper's analysis. The sample profile shows roughly 97,000 distinct CDR3 sequences; roughly 27% of them were found once. The ten biggest clones cover 10% to 13% of the sample.

This record belongs to a study of human T cells and chemical hapten exposure (dated by TCRdb to the early 2020s). Turning to the overall study: For sensitization, 2% DPC in acetone was applied to a 2 cm by 2 cm area of upper inner arm skin. Weekly therapeutic DPC doses were additionally applied to the scalp of patients throughout the approximately 25-week study period. Patch testing was performed on the upper back with Finn chambers containing 0.01% DPC, and the patch tests were scored after 6 days according to International Contact Dermatitis Research Group standards. Alopecia areata with under or over 50% scalp involvement, alopecia totalis and alopecia universalis were represented in the patient cohort, which was mostly female. The libraries were sequenced as a pool, and the TCR yield per sample differed mostly because of small variations in library volumes within the pool. This study followed changes in the peripheral blood TCR repertoire in vivo during primary and secondary sensitization of alopecia patients to the hapten diphenylcyclopropenone (DPC). Blood samples were taken from patients before sensitization (week 0) and then at 2, 6 and about 24 weeks after DPC sensitization. Under 30 alopecia patients gave blood for TCR sequencing at one to four time points (pre-sensitization, 2, 6 and 24 weeks).

Points the paper makes about the study in general: A positive correlation was found between the number of PT1 expanded TCRs and patch test score, with significance reached at thresholds 8, 16 and 32 but not 4. Compared with pre-sensitization or healthy control sets, expanded TCRs formed significantly more large CDR3 similarity clusters, which is consistent with antigen-driven responses. Repeated subsampling changed both the strength of the expansion versus patch-test correlation and the threshold at which the correlation became significant. Because all patients had alopecia, a presumed autoimmune disease, the immune response of the patients might differ from that of healthy individuals. No change with DPC sensitization was found in the number of TCRs above 1 in 1000 frequency, and no evidence of global repertoire structure alterations was found.

From the cysteine up to the phenylalanine, the CDR3 has a length of 12 residues. Only the CDR3 part of the read is kept: 36 bases, read in frame from the first base. V lost 6 bases and J lost 8 bases; the stretch between them is 12 bases long. As encoded in the germline V gene (reference sequence), CDR1 is LGHDT while CDR2 is YNNKEL. The sample's time point, from its label and the paper: patch test 3, about 24 weeks after DPC sensitization. The sample's treatment or condition label is to be understood as: therapeutic diphenylcyclopropenone sensitization with weekly scalp DPC. At each patch-test visit, blood was drawn before the patch test was applied. Patients were considered eligible if aged 18 to 70, diagnosed with alopecia and deemed suitable for DPC therapy, and patients were excluded if pregnant. Total RNA was isolated from unfractionated whole blood collected in Tempus Blood RNA tubes.

This clonotype originated in a man in his forties with alopecia areata. Some clones in this sample may be carry-over from other donors' samples. This specimen consisted of whole blood, obtained in connection with sensitization to the hapten diphenylcyclopropenone (DPC). The sequence links TRBV3-1 to TRBJ2-3, with the D gene not clear enough to name. The DNA sequence follows: TGTGCCAGCAGACGGCCTGACGGTACGCAGTATTTT. It is translated as CASRRPDGTQYF.